This paragraph covers one T cell receptor (beta chain) sequence. Its antigen is not identified. This sample is part of a study of radiotherapy plus CTLA-4 blockade in lung cancer. As for the study in general: An objective response was seen in about 17% of patients, and disease control in about 30%.

Trimming removed 6 bases from V and 5 bases from J, with 17 bases in between. This CDR3 region has 15 residues. The germline CDR1 and CDR2 sequences are LNHDA and SQIVND (reference sequence). Findings and limits, study-wide: In blood, tumor-derived TCR clones expanded after radiotherapy plus ipilimumab.

Here immunoSEQ multiplex PCR was the method, and the copy in TCRdb shows in-frame clones only, minus some. The sample includes 85,000 to 120,000 clones, 85% to 90% seen only once; the top ten take 2% to 2.5%. The receptor was isolated from a human donor with non-small cell lung cancer that progressed on radiotherapy plus ipilimumab. Some clones in this sample may be carry-over from other donors' samples. The sequenced sample was peripheral blood, obtained from a patient treated with radiotherapy plus ipilimumab. The genes are TRBV19 and TRBJ1-5; the D gene is possibly TRBD1 (6 bases). The CDR3 reads CASRAGVGAHQPQHF. The CDR3 DNA reads as TGTGCCAGTAGGGCAGGGGTCGGGGCACATCAGCCCCAGCATTTT.